This is a list of T cell receptor beta chains from one sample in a study of OX40 agonist ivuxolimab in advanced cancers. Sequenced by immunoSEQ multiplex PCR; TCRdb stores in-frame clones only, minus some. The table lists about 67,000 clones, approximately 87% of them singletons. The sample here was CD4+ or CD8+ T cells sorted from blood, taken in a trial of the OX40 agonist ivuxolimab. The receptors derive from an adult with an advanced solid tumor such as melanoma, head and neck, liver or kidney cancer. Both conserved end residues are part of each CDR3. The order of the fields is J gene, V gene, CDR3 protein.

J: TRBJ1-2
V: TRBV7-2
CDR3: CASSLAGQGANGYTF

J: TRBJ1-5
V: TRBV19
CDR3: CASTSGGNSNQPQHF

J: TRBJ1-2
V: TRBV25-1
CDR3: CASRPGADYGYTF

J: TRBJ2-7
V: TRBV11-2
CDR3: CASSLAGYEQYF

J: TRBJ2-7
V: TRBV28
CDR3: CASGRRRQGGREQYF

J: TRBJ1-5
V: TRBV10-2
CDR3: CASSEGRIQPQHF

J: TRBJ1-5
V: TRBV4-3
CDR3: CARRGQPQHF

J: TRBJ1-1
V: TRBV28
CDR3: CASRLLPGQQNTEAFF

J: TRBJ1-2
V: TRBV18
CDR3: CASSPRDSYGYTF

J: TRBJ2-7
V: TRBV28
CDR3: CASRLGQVSYEQYF